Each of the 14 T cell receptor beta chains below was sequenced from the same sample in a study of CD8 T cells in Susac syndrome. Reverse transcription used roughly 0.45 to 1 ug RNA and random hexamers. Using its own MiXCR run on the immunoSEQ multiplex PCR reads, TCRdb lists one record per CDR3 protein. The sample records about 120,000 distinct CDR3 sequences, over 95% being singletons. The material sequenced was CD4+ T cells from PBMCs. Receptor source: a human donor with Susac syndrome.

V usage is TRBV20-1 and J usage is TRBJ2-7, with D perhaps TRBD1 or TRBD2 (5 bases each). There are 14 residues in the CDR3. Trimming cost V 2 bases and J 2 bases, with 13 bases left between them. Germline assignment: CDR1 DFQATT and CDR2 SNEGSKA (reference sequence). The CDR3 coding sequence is TGCAGTGCTAGATCGGGGCAGGCCACCTACGAGCAGTACTTC. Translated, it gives CSARSGQATYEQYF.

CDR3 residues: CASSGDNLRGSNQPQHF. For the CDR3, the DNA is TGTGCCAGCAGTGGGGACAACCTAAGAGGTAGCAATCAGCCCCAGCATTTT. This chain links TRBV6-2 or TRBV6-3 with TRBJ1-5; D is possibly TRBD1 (6 bases). Trimming stripped 5 bases from V and 0 bases from J, with 17 bases between. The CDR3 has 17 amino acids. Per the germline V gene, CDR1 is MNHEY and CDR2 is SVGEGT.

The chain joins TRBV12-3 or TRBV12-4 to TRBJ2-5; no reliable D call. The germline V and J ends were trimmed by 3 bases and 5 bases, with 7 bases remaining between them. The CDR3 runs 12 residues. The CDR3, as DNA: TGTGCCAGCAGTTTTTTCGGGGAGACCCAGTACTTC. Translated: CASSFFGETQYF.

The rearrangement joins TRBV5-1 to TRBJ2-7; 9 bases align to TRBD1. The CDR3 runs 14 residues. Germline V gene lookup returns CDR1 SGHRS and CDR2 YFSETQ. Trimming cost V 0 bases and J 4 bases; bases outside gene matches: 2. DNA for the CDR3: TGCGCCAGCAGCTTGGTGGGGACAGGGTACGAGCAGTACTTC. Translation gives CASSLVGTGYEQYF.

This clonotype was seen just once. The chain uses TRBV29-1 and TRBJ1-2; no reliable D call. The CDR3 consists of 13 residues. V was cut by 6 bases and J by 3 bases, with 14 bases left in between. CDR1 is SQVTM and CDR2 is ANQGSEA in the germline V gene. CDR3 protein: CSVRPAGDYGYTF. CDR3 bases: TGCAGCGTCAGGCCAGCGGGCGACTATGGCTACACCTTC.

DNA for the CDR3: TGTGCCAGCAGTGAAAACGTACAGTACACCGGGGAGCTGTTTTTT. It codes for CASSENVQYTGELFF. The chain uses TRBV2 and TRBJ2-2; no clear D gene. The germline V gene encodes CDR1 SNHLY and CDR2 FYNNEI. This CDR3 comprises 15 residues. V was clipped by 2 bases and J by 3 bases, with 10 bases between them.

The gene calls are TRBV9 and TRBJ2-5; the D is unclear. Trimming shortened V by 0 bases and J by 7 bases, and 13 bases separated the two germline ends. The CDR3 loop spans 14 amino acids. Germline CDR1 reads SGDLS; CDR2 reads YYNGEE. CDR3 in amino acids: CASSVAPLEGTQYF. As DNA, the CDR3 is TGTGCCAGCAGCGTAGCCCCACTGGAAGGGACCCAGTACTTC.

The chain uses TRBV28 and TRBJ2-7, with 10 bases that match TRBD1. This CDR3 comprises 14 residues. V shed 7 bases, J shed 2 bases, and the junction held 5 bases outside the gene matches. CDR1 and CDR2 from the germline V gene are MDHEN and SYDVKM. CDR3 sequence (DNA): TGTGCCAGCAATTCCGGGACAGGGGCCTACGAGCAGTACTTC. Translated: CASNSGTGAYEQYF.

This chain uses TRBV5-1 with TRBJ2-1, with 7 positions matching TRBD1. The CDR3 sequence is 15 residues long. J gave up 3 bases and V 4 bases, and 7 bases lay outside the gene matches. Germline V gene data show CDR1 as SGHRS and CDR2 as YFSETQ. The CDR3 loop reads CASSTGQDGYNEQFF. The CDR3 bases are TGCGCCAGCAGCACCGGACAGGATGGCTACAATGAGCAGTTCTTC.

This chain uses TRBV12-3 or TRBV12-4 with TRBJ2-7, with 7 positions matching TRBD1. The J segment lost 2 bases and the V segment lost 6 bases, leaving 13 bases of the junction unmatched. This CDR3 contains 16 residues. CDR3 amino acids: CASSPISRQGPYEQYF. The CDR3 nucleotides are TGTGCCAGCAGCCCCATATCAAGACAGGGCCCCTACGAGCAGTACTTC.

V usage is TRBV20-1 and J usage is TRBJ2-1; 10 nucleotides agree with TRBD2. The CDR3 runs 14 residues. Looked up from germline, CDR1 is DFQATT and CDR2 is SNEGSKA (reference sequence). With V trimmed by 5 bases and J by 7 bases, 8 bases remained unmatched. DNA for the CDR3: TGCAGTGCTCGGAGCGGGAGGGCCGGAAATGAGCAGTTCTTC. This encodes CSARSGRAGNEQFF.

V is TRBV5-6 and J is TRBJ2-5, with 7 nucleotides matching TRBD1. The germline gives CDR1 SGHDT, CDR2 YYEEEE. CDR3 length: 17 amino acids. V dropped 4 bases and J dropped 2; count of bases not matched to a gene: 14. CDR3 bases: TGTGCCAGCAGCACCGCAAGGGGGCGTGGGGGACAAGAGACCCAGTACTTC. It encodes CASSTARGRGGQETQYF. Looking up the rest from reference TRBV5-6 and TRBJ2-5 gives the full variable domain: DAGVTQSPTHLIKTRGQQVTLRCSPKSGHDTVSWYQQALGQGPQFIFQYYEEEERQRGNFPDRFSGHQFPNYSSELNVNALLLGDSALYLCASSTARGRGGQETQYFGPGTRLLVL.

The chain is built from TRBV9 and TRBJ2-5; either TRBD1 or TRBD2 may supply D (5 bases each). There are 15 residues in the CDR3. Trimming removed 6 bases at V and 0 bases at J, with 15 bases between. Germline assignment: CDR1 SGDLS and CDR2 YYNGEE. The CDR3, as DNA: TGTGCCAGCACCCGACGGGGCGGGTACCAAGAGACCCAGTACTTC. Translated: CASTRRGGYQETQYF.

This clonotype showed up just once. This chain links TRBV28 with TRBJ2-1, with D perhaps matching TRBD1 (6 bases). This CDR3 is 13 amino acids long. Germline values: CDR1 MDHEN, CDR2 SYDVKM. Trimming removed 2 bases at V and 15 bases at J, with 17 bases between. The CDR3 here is CASSLGKTGIAFF. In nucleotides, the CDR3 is TGTGCCAGCAGTTTAGGGAAAACAGGGATTGCGTTCTTC.